This paragraph reports one T cell receptor beta chain. The source of the sample is a study of cytomegalovirus exposure and HLA in healthy donors. The wider study: Later, an analysis reported that the approximately 120 validation repertoires had used the same platform as the approximately 720 first-cohort repertoires.

TCRdb's copy holds only in-frame clones and misses some; the assay was immunoSEQ multiplex PCR. The sample holds around 250,000 clones, around 89% seen once. An approximately 120-subject validation cohort, separate from the 666-subject first cohort, supplied the donors. The material sequenced was PBMCs. The origin of this receptor is a woman younger than 30 in good health and CMV-seronegative.

The CDR3 reads CASSPASGEQFF. The CDR3 DNA is TGTGCCAGCAGCCCAGCTAGCGGAGAGCAGTTCTTC. The J gene is TRBJ2-1, the V gene TRBV7-2; the match to TRBD2 covers 7 bases. The length of the CDR3 is 12 residues. With 5 bases clipped from V and 10 bases from J, the junction kept 5 bases outside the gene matches. Germline V gene sequence: CDR1 SGHTA, CDR2 FQGNSA.